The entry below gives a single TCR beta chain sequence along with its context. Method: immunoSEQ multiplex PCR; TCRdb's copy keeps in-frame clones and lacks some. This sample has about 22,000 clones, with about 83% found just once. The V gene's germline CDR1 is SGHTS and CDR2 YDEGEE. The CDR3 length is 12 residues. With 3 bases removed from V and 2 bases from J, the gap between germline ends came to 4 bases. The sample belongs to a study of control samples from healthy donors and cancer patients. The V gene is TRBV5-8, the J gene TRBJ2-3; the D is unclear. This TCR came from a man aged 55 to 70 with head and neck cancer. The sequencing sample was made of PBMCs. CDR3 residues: CASSWDTDTQYF. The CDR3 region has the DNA TGTGCCAGCAGCTGGGACACAGATACGCAGTATTTT.